Listed here are 7 T cell receptor beta chains from one sample, sequenced in a study of spatial heterogeneity in lung cancer. Time point given: blood at routine non-recurrence follow-up after resection. MiXCR was run by TCRdb on the 5' RACE reads, yielding one entry per CDR3 protein. The table has roughly 70,000 distinct CDR3 sequences, nearly 9% seen once. Here the sequenced sample was PBMCs, taken at follow-up. The receptors originated from a female donor with early-stage non-small cell lung cancer.

This clonotype was counted many times. The chain uses TRBV5-1 and TRBJ2-5, with D hard to call. The CDR3 runs 12 residues. Germline values: CDR1 SGHRS, CDR2 YFSETQ. V was pared by 8 bases and J by 5 bases, with 13 bases between. The CDR3 here is CASAAYGETQYF. DNA for the CDR3: TGCGCCAGTGCCGCCTACGGGGAGACCCAGTACTTC.

This clonotype was observed many times. This sequence joins TRBV7-9 and TRBJ1-1; TRBD1 is a possible D gene (6 bases). This CDR3 contains 12 residues. Trimming shortened V by 5 bases and J by 4 bases, and 8 bases separated the two germline ends. Germline-derived CDR1 and CDR2 are SEHNR and FQNEAQ (reference sequence). DNA of the CDR3: TGTGCCAGCAGCCCCAGGGGCACTGAAGCTTTCTTT. Protein sequence: CASSPRGTEAFF.

This clonotype was observed at least ten times. The rearrangement joins TRBV6-6 to TRBJ1-1; D unclear. V lost 7 bases, J lost 0 bases, and 9 bases lay in between. In germline, CDR1 is MNHNY, CDR2 SVGAGI (reference sequence). This CDR3 spans 13 amino acids. The CDR3 bases are TGTGCCAGCAATCTCGAGATGAACACTGAAGCTTTCTTT. Its protein is CASNLEMNTEAFF.

This clonotype was observed many times. The V call is TRBV24-1, the J call TRBJ2-5; the D is unclear. The CDR3 is 11 amino acids. V was shortened by 1 base and J by 4 bases, with 0 bases between the two germline ends. CDR1 and CDR2 from the germline V gene are KGHDR and SFDVKD. In nucleotides, the CDR3 is TGTGCCACCAGTGATTTAGAGACCCAGTACTTC. The encoded protein is CATSDLETQYF.

This clonotype was observed at least ten times. V is TRBV7-6 and J is TRBJ2-7; 9 nucleotides align to TRBD1. The CDR3 extends over 13 amino acids. Per germline, CDR1 SGHVS and CDR2 FNYEAQ. The V gene end was trimmed by 5 bases and the J gene end by 4 bases; junction bases not matched to a gene: 3. The CDR3 sequence is CASSRDRVYEQYF. The CDR3 DNA sequence: TGTGCCAGCAGCAGGGACAGGGTGTACGAGCAGTACTTC.

This clonotype was seen repeatedly, ten times or more. The chain has TRBV19 and TRBJ1-1; 9 bases align to TRBD1. V trimming: 6 bases; J trimming: 7 bases; junction bases outside the gene matches: 9. The CDR3 runs 14 residues. The germline gives CDR1 LNHDA, CDR2 SQIVND (reference sequence). CDR3 coding DNA: TGTGCCAGTAGGGCCGGGACAGGGAAAAATGAAGCTTTCTTT. It encodes CASRAGTGKNEAFF.

J is TRBJ2-7 and V is TRBV5-1, with D possibly being TRBD1 (6 bases). CDR1 and CDR2 (germline): SGHRS, YFSETQ. With 5 bases removed from V and 3 bases from J, the gap between germline ends came to 18 bases. CDR3 length: 15 residues. The CDR3 sequence: CASRHSDRSLYEQYF. The CDR3 nucleotides are TGCGCCAGCAGACACTCCGACAGGAGCCTCTACGAGCAGTACTTC.